This TCR beta chain was identified in a study of human T cells and chemical hapten exposure. Across the whole study: Patch testing placed 0.01% DPC on the upper back, with readings at 6 days. Overall study results and limits: TCRs at high frequency, those above 1 in 1000, did not change with DPC sensitization.

Trimming shortened V by 5 bases and J by 4 bases, and 11 bases separated the two germline ends. Germline CDR1 and CDR2: SEHNR and FQNEAQ (reference sequence). The CDR3 covers 13 residues. TCRdb ran MiXCR on the RACE reads and lists one entry per CDR3 protein. The sample lists 240,000 or so distinct CDR3 sequences; about 8.6% were seen once. A word on this clonotype: Its target is unknown.

Time point meaning: pre-sensitization, week 0. Documented treatment: therapeutic diphenylcyclopropenone sensitization with weekly scalp DPC. Donors, patients with alopecia ranging from 18 to 70 years old and judged suitable for DPC, provided samples. The sequences come from whole blood, collected in connection with sensitization to the hapten diphenylcyclopropenone (DPC). The V gene is TRBV7-9, the J gene TRBJ2-5, with a possible D match to TRBD1 (6 bases). This TCR was sampled from a woman aged 40 to 50 with alopecia areata. Some clones in this sample may be carry-over from other donors' samples. The CDR3 is CASSPGEVETQYF. CDR3 DNA: TGTGCCAGCAGCCCAGGGGAAGTAGAGACCCAGTACTTC.